This TCR beta chain was captured by sequencing in a study of blood T cell repertoires in COVID-19. Study-wide background: Italy, Spain and the United States were the sources of the convalescent and acute COVID-19 samples. PBMCs, B-cell-depleted T cells, or T cells were the source of the cDNA or gDNA that made up the material.

As processed by the authors: Estimation of nucleated cell counts relied on the amplification of reference gene primers. Clones were read by immunoSEQ multiplex PCR, and TCRdb kept only the in-frame ones, dropping some. D and trimming were read from the DNA, whereas the V and J calls and clone size are those reported in that table. This sample has more than 60,000 clones, with around 91% found just once. The receptor comes from a human donor in a cohort sampled during active COVID-19. Source material: peripheral blood.

The CDR3 reads CASSINRGGTEAFF. The CDR3 coding sequence is TGTGCCAGCAGCATTAACCGAGGGGGCACTGAAGCTTTCTTT. The chain joins TRBV11-2 to TRBJ1-1; perhaps TRBD1 as D (6 bases). V was trimmed by 5 bases and J by 4 bases, leaving 14 bases between them. This CDR3 is 14 amino acids long. Germline V gives CDR1 SGHAT, CDR2 FQNNGV. The full variable domain, completed using reference TRBV11-2 and TRBJ1-1, is EAGVAQSPRYKIIEKRQSVAFWCNPISGHATLYWYQQILGQGPKLLIQFQNNGVVDDSQLPKDRFSAERLKGVDSTLKIQPAKLEDSAVYLCASSINRGGTEAFFGQGTRLTVV.